This T cell receptor beta chain was sequenced in a study of sequential checkpoint blockade in melanoma. Study as a whole: Matched biopsies came pretreatment and at week 13 for some 22 patients.

Treatment in this sample: randomized to nivolumab then ipilimumab (arm A) or the reverse (arm B). By share of the sample, this clone is medium-sized. Repertoires were generated with immunoSEQ multiplex PCR, while TCRdb's copy carries only in-frame clones and drops some. The sample carries thousands of clones, about 26% recorded once. V was clipped by 4 bases and J by 4 bases, with 11 bases between them. There are 14 residues in the CDR3. Germline V gene lookup returns CDR1 MNHGY and CDR2 SAAAGT. This receptor was taken from a human donor with melanoma. Source: tumor tissue (inferred from file names), taken from a patient given nivolumab and ipilimumab in sequence. The gene calls are TRBV6-8 and TRBJ1-5; D is perhaps TRBD1 (5 bases). The DNA of the CDR3 is TGTGCCAGCAGTTTCTTGGACAAAAATCAGCCCCAGCATTTT. As protein: CASSFLDKNQPQHF.